This T cell receptor (beta chain) comes out of a study of OX40 agonist ivuxolimab in advanced cancers. Study-wide results and limits: At doses 0.1 to 3.0 mg/kg, CD4+ and CD8+ clones expanded. The average count of expanded clones was higher among CD8+ T cells than among CD4+.

Repertoires were generated with immunoSEQ multiplex PCR, while TCRdb's copy carries only in-frame clones and drops some. The repertoire includes 15,000 to 20,000 clones, roughly 70% of them detected once, and roughly a third sits in the top ten. Concerning this clone itself: Its specificity is not known.

This sequence was found in an adult with an advanced solid tumor such as melanoma, head and neck, liver or kidney cancer. The starting material was CD4+ or CD8+ T cells sorted from blood, obtained in a trial of the OX40 agonist ivuxolimab.

The CDR3 DNA reads as TGTGCCTGGAGTAAACCCCAGGGACCCCTTGAAGCTTTCTTT. As protein: CAWSKPQGPLEAFF. V and J are TRBV30 and TRBJ1-1; D perhaps matches TRBD1 (5 bases). V was pared by 2 bases and J by 7 bases, with 17 bases between. Germline lookup yields CDR1 GTSNPN and CDR2 SVGIG (reference sequence). This CDR3 contains 14 residues. Supplemented by reference TRBV30 and TRBJ1-1, the full variable domain reads SQTIHQWPATLVQPVGSPLSLECTVEGTSNPNLYWYRQAAGRGLQLLFYSVGIGQISSEVPQNLSASRPQDRQFILSSKKLLLSDSGFYLCAWSKPQGPLEAFFGQGTRLTVV.